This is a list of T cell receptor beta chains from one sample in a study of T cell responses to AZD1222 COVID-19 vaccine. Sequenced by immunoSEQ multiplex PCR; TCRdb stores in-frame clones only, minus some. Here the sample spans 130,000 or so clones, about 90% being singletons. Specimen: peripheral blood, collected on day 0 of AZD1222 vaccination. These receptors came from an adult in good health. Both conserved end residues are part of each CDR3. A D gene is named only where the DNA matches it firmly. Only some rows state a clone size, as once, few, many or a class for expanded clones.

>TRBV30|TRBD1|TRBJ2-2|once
CAWTTGVGTGELFF
TGTGCCTGGACCACAGGGGTGGGCACCGGGGAGCTGTTTTTT
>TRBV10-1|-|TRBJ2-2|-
CASSVRVNTGELFF
TGCGCCAGCAGTGTCAGGGTGAACACCGGGGAGCTGTTTTTT
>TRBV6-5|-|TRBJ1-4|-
CASKNPRNNEKLFF
TGTGCCAGCAAAAACCCCCGGAATAATGAAAAACTGTTTTTT
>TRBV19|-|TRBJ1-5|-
CATSGVNQPQHF
TGTGCCACTTCGGGGGTCAATCAGCCCCAGCATTTT
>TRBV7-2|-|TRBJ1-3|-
CASSLSWGPGNTIYF
TGTGCCAGCAGCTTGAGCTGGGGGCCTGGAAACACCATATATTTT
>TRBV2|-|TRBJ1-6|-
CASSVSSAHPSSYNSPLHF
TGTGCCAGCAGTGTATCGTCTGCCCACCCCAGCTCCTATAATTCACCCCTCCACTTT
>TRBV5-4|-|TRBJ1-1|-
CASSLKGWNTEAFF
TGTGCCAGCAGCTTGAAGGGGTGGAACACTGAAGCTTTCTTT
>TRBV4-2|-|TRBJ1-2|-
CASSQASDTIYGYTF
TGTGCCAGCAGCCAAGCCTCCGACACCATTTATGGCTACACCTTC
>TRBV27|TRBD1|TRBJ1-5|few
CASSLGQGPGQPQHF
TGTGCCAGCAGTTTGGGACAGGGACCCGGGCAGCCCCAGCATTTT
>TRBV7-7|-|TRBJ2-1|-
CASSPVSGDYNEQFF
TGTGCTAGCAGCCCCGTGTCGGGAGACTACAATGAGCAGTTCTTC
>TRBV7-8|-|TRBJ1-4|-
CASSLGRFNEKLFF
TGTGCCAGCAGCTTAGGCAGGTTTAATGAAAAACTGTTTTTT
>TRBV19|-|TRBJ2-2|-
CASSMDGTGELFF
TGTGCCAGTAGTATGGACGGAACCGGGGAGCTGTTTTTT
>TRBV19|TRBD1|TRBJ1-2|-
CASEPGTGTGGYGYTF
TGTGCCAGTGAGCCGGGAACCGGGACAGGGGGCTATGGCTACACCTTC
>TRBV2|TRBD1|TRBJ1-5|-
CASSRDRVHQPQHF
TGTGCCAGCAGTAGGGACAGGGTTCATCAGCCCCAGCATTTT
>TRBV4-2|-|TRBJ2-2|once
CASSQAPWTATGELFF
TGTGCCAGCAGCCAAGCTCCCTGGACAGCCACCGGGGAGCTGTTTTTT
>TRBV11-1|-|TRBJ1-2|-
CASSLGGHGYTF
TGTGCCAGCAGCTTAGGTGGTCATGGCTACACCTTC